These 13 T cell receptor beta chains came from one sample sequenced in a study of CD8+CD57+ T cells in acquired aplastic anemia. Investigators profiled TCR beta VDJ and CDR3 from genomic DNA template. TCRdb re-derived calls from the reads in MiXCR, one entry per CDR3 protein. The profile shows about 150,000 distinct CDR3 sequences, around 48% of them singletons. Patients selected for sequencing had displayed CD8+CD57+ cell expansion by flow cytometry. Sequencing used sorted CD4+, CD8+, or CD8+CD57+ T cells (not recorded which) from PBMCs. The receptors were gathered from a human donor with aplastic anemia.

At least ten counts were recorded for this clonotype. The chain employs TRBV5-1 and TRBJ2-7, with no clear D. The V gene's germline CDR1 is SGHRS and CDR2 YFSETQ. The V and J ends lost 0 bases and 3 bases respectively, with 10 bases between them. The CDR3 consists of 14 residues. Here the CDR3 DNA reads TGCGCCAGCAGCTTGGAGGACGGATTCTACGAGCAGTACTTC. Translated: CASSLEDGFYEQYF. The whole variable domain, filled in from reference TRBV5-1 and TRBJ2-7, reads KAGVTQTPRYLIKTRGQQVTLSCSPISGHRSVSWYQQTPGQGLQFLFEYFSETQRNKGNFPGRFSGRQFSNSRSEMNVSTLELGDSALYLCASSLEDGFYEQYFGPGTRLTVT.

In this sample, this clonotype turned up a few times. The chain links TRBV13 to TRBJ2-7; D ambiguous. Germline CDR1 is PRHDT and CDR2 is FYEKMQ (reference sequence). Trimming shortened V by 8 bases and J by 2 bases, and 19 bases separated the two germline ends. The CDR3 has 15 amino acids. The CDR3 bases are TGTGCCAGCCATCCGGGCGCCCGACTTCCCTACGAGCAGTACTTC. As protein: CASHPGARLPYEQYF.

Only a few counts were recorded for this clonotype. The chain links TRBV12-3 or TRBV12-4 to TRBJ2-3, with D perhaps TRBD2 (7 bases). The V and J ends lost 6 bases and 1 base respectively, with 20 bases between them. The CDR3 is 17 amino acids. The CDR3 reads CASSPEGGQLGTDTQYF. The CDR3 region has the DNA TGTGCCAGCAGCCCGGAGGGGGGGCAGTTAGGCACAGATACGCAGTATTTT.

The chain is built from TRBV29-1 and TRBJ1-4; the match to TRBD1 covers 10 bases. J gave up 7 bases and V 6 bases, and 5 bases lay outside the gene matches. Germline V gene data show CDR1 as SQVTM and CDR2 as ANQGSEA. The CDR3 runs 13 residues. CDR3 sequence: CSVPGTGVEKLFF. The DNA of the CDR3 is TGCAGCGTCCCCGGGACAGGGGTTGAAAAACTGTTTTTT.

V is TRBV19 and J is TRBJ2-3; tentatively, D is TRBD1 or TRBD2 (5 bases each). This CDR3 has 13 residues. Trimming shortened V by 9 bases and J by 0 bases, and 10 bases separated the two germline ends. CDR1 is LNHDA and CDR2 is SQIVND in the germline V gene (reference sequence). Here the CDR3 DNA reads TGTGCCAGCAGATGGGACAGCACAGATACGCAGTATTTT. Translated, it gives CASRWDSTDTQYF.

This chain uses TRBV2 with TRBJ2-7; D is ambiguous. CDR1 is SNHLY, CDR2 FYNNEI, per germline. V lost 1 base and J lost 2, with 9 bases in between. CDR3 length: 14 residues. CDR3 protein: CASSEEGTPYEQYF. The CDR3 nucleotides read TGTGCCAGCAGTGAAGAGGGCACTCCCTACGAGCAGTACTTC.

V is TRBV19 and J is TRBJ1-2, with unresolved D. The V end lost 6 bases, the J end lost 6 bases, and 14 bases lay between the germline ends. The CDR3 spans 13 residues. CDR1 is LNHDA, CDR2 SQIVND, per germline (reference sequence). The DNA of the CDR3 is TGTGCCAGTAGGCAGAGACGGAGAGATGGCTACACCTTC. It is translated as CASRQRRRDGYTF.

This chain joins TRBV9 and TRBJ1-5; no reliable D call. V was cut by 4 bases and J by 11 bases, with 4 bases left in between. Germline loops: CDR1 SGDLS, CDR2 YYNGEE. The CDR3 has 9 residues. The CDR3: CASSPTQHF. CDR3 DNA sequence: TGTGCCAGCAGCCCGACCCAGCATTTT.

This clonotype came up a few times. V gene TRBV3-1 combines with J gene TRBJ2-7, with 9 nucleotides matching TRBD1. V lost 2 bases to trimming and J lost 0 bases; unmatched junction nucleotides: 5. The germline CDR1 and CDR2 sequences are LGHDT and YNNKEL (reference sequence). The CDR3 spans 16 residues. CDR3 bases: TGTGCCAGCAGCCAACTTCGGGACAGGGCCTCCTACGAGCAGTACTTC. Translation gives CASSQLRDRASYEQYF.

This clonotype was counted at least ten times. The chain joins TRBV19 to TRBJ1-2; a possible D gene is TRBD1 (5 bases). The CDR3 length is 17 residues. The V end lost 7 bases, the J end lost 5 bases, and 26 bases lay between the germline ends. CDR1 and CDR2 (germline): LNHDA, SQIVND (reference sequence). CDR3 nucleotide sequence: TGTGCCAGTACCATCGGGGGGGAGGAGGGCCCTTGGTATGGCTACACCTTC. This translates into CASTIGGEEGPWYGYTF. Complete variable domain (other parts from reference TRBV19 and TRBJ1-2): DGGITQSPKYLFRKEGQNVTLSCEQNLNHDAMYWYRQDPGQGLRLIYYSQIVNDFQKGDIAEGYSVSREKKESFPLTVTSAQKNPTAFYLCASTIGGEEGPWYGYTFGSGTRLTVV.

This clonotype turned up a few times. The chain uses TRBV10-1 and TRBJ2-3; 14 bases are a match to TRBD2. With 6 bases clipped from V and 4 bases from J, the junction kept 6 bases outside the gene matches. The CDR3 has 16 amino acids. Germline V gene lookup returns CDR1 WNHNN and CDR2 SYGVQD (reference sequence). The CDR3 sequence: CASRPGLAGAPDTQYF. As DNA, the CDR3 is TGCGCCAGCAGACCGGGACTAGCGGGAGCGCCAGATACGCAGTATTTT.

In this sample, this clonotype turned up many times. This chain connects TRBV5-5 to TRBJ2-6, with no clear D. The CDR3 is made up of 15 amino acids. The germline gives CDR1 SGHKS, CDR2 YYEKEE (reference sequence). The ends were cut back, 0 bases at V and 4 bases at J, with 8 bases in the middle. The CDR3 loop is CASSLGVSGANVLTF. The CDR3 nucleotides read TGTGCCAGCAGCTTGGGGGTTTCAGGGGCCAACGTCCTGACTTTC.

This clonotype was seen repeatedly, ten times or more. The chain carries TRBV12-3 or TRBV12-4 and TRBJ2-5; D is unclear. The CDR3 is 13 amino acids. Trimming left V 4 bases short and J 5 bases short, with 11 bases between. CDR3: CASSSGIRETQYF. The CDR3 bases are TGTGCCAGCAGTTCGGGCATAAGGGAGACCCAGTACTTC.